This TCR beta chain was found in a study of shared clonotypes between healthy human individuals. Whole-study context: Each donor had three CD4 naive, three CD4 memory, two CD8 naive and one CD8 memory plate.

An approximately 200 ng quantity of DNA, roughly 29,000 T cell genomes, went into the sorted-subset replicate PCRs. Under the authors' procedure: ImmunoSEQ only sent back junction sequences with no quality scores, so filtering was done differently. The repertoire was sequenced with immunoSEQ multiplex PCR; TCRdb's copy has only in-frame clones and lacks some. V and J calls and clone size are given by that table; D and trimming were obtained from the DNA. The table shows some 1.1 million clones, with approximately 80% occurring only once. The germline V and J ends were trimmed by 8 bases and 1 base, with 15 bases remaining between them. Germline CDR1 MNHEY, CDR2 SMNVEV (reference sequence). This CDR3 is built from 15 residues.

The clonotype was recovered from a man in his late teens or twenties in good health. Some clones in this sample may be carry-over from other donors' samples. The sample comprised memory CD4+ T cells from PBMCs. Stated subset: CD45RA-negative fraction. The chain has TRBV27 and TRBJ1-5, with D tentatively TRBD1 (6 bases). The CDR3 is CASGNQGRSNQPQHF. CDR3 in DNA: TGTGCCAGCGGAAATCAGGGGAGAAGCAATCAGCCCCAGCATTTT.